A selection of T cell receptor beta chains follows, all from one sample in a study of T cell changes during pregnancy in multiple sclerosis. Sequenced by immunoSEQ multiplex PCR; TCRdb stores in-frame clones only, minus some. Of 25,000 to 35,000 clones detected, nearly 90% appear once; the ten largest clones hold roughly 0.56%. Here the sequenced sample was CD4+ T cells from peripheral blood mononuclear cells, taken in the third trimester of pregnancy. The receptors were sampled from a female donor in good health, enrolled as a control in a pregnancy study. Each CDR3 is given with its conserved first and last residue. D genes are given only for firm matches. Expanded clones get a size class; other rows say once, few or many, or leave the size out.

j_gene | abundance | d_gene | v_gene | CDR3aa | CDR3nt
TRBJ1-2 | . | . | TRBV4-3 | CASSPMVGGYGYTF | TGCGCCAGCAGCCCGATGGTGGGGGGCTATGGCTACACCTTC
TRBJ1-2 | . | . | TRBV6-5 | CASSYLGLNYGYTF | TGTGCCAGCAGTTACCTGGGGCTTAACTATGGCTACACCTTC
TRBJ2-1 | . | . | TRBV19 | CASSNRGGTSYNEQFF | TGTGCCAGTAGTAATCGTGGCGGGACTTCCTACAATGAGCAGTTCTTC
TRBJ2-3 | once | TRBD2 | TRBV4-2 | CASSQDPSGSGRVDTQYF | TGTGCCAGCAGCCAAGATCCGTCCGGAAGCGGGAGGGTGGATACGCAGTATTTT
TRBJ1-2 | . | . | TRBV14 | CASSQVNVGGYGYTF | TGTGCCAGCAGCCAAGTGAATGTCGGGGGCTATGGCTACACCTTC
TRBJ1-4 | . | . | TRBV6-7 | CASSYSIDANRHEKLFF | TGTGCCAGCAGTTACTCGATTGACGCGAACAGACATGAAAAACTGTTTTTT
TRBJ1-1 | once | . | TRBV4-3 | CASSQVVVNTEAFF | TGCGCCAGCAGCCAAGTAGTTGTGAACACTGAAGCTTTCTTT
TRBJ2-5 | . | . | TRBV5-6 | CASSLNRPGTQYF | TGTGCCAGCAGCTTGAACAGGCCGGGGACCCAGTACTTC
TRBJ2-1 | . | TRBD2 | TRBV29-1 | CSVGSGTTYNEQFF | TGCAGCGTTGGCAGCGGGACCACCTACAATGAGCAGTTCTTC
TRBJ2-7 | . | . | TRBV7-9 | CASSLNGGPAYEQYF | TGTGCCAGCAGCTTAAATGGAGGCCCAGCCTACGAGCAGTACTTC
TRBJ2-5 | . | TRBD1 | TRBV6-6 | CACGQGQETQYF | TGTGCCTGCGGACAGGGCCAAGAGACCCAGTACTTC
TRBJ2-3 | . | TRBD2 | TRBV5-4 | CASSFKKLAGVGWGTDTQYF | TGTGCCAGCAGCTTCAAAAAGCTAGCGGGAGTGGGTTGGGGCACAGATACGCAGTATTTT
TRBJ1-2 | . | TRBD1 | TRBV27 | CASSLRPRPGQANYGYTF | TGTGCCAGCAGTTTACGGCCCCGGCCGGGACAGGCTAACTATGGCTACACCTTC
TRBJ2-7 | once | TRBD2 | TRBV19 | CASSKTGTSGASALEQYF | TGTGCCAGTAGTAAAACCGGGACTAGCGGGGCCTCGGCCCTCGAGCAGTACTTC
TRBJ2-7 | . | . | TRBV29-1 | CSVGLKVGGTEQYF | TGCAGCGTTGGGCTCAAGGTAGGGGGTACCGAGCAGTACTTC
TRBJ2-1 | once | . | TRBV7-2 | CASSRTTGWSSDEQFF | TGTGCCAGCAGCCGCACAACAGGGTGGAGCAGCGATGAGCAGTTCTTC
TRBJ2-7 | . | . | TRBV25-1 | CASSGPFSYEQYF | TGTGCCAGCAGTGGGCCTTTTTCCTACGAGCAGTACTTC
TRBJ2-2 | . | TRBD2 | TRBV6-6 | CASSYAGAGTGELFF | TGTGCCAGCAGTTACGCGGGAGCCGGCACCGGGGAGCTGTTTTTT
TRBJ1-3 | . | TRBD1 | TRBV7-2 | CASSSRTGGIAGTTIYF | TGTGCCAGCAGCTCCAGGACAGGGGGCATCGCTGGAACCACCATATATTTT
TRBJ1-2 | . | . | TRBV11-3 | CASSLGDGGYGYTF | TGTGCCAGCAGCTTAGGGGACGGAGGGTATGGCTACACCTTC
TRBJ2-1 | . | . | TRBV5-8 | CASSLAPLNEQFF | TGTGCCAGCAGCTTGGCCCCGTTGAATGAGCAGTTCTTC
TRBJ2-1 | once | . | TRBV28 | CASSLLGEQFF | TGTGCCAGCAGCCTACTAGGTGAGCAGTTCTTC
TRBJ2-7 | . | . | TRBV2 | CASSVGAFSEQYF | TGTGCCAGCAGCGTTGGGGCTTTTAGTGAGCAGTACTTC
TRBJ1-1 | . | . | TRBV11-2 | CASSLGQENTEAFF | TGTGCCAGCAGCTTAGGACAGGAGAACACTGAAGCTTTCTTT
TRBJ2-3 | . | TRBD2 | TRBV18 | CASSRTASGGLTDTQYF | TGTGCCAGCTCACGAACGGCTAGCGGGGGTCTCACAGATACGCAGTATTTT
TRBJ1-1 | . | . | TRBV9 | CASSVGINTEAFF | TGTGCCAGCAGCGTCGGGATCAACACTGAAGCTTTCTTT
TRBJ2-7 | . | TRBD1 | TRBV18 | CASSPLGTGIYEQYF | TGTGCCAGCTCACCACTCGGGACAGGGATCTACGAGCAGTACTTC
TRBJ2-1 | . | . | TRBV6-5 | CASSLDMDNEQFF | TGTGCCAGCAGTCTTGACATGGACAATGAGCAGTTCTTC
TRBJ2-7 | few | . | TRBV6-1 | CASSEHRSSSYEQYF | TGTGCCAGCAGTGAACACAGGTCAAGCTCCTACGAGCAGTACTTC
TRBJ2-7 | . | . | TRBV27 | CASSLGAGLVEQYF | TGTGCCAGCAGTTTAGGGGCAGGGTTGGTCGAGCAGTACTTC
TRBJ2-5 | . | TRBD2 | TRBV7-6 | CASSTKRTGGPETQYF | TGTGCCAGCAGTACGAAAAGGACGGGGGGGCCCGAGACCCAGTACTTC
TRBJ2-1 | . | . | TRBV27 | CASKGYNEQFF | TGTGCCAGCAAGGGGTACAATGAGCAGTTCTTC
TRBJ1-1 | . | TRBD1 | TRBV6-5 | CASSYWGQGNTEAFF | TGTGCCAGCAGTTACTGGGGACAGGGGAACACTGAAGCTTTCTTT
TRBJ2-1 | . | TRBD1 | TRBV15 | CATSEGQGRDNEQFF | TGTGCCACCAGCGAGGGACAGGGGAGGGACAATGAGCAGTTCTTC
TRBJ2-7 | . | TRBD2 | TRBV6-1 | CASSEPGLPTSSYEQYF | TGTGCCAGCAGTGAGCCGGGACTACCAACCAGTTCCTACGAGCAGTACTTC
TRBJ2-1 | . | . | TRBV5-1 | CASSSTGSSYNEQFF | TGCGCCAGCAGTTCTACAGGGAGCTCCTACAATGAGCAGTTCTTC
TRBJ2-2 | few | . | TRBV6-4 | CASSTSVNTGELFF | TGTGCCAGCAGTACCTCGGTGAACACCGGGGAGCTGTTTTTT
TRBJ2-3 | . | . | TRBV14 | CASSHGGGPRTDTQYF | TGTGCCAGCAGCCATGGCGGGGGCCCCCGCACAGATACGCAGTATTTT
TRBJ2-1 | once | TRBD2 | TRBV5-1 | CASSKSGTSHEQFF | TGCGCCAGCAGCAAATCCGGGACTAGTCATGAGCAGTTCTTC
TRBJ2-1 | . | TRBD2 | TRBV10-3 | CAISDKTSGGGSYNEQFF | TGTGCCATCAGTGATAAGACTAGCGGGGGGGGCTCCTACAATGAGCAGTTCTTC
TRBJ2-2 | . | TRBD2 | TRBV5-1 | CASRPRLATGELFF | TGCGCCAGCAGGCCACGACTAGCCACCGGGGAGCTGTTTTTT
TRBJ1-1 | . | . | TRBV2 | CASSPDRPTEAFF | TGTGCCAGCAGTCCTGACAGACCCACTGAAGCTTTCTTT
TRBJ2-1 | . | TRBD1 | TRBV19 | CASSIDRVSYNEQFF | TGTGCCAGTAGTATCGACAGGGTTTCCTACAATGAGCAGTTCTTC
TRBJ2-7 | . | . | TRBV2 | CASSEARTGAYEQYF | TGTGCCAGCAGTGAAGCCCGGACGGGGGCCTACGAGCAGTACTTC
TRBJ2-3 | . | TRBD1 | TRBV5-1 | CASSLTGTGGTDTQYF | TGCGCCAGCAGCTTAACCGGGACAGGGGGCACAGATACGCAGTATTTT
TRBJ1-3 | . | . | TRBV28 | CASTPGVGSGNTIYF | TGTGCCAGCACCCCGGGGGTCGGCTCTGGAAACACCATATATTTT
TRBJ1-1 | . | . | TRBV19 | CASSIGTVNTEAFF | TGTGCCAGTAGTATTGGGACTGTGAACACTGAAGCTTTCTTT
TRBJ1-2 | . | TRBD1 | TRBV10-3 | CAIRLGQGNYGYTF | TGTGCCATCAGACTGGGACAGGGGAACTATGGCTACACCTTC
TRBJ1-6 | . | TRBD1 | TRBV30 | CAWDSRGHNSPLHF | TGTGCCTGGGATTCCAGGGGGCATAATTCACCCCTCCACTTT
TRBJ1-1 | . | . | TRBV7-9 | CASIDRLEAFF | TGTGCCAGCATCGACAGGCTAGAAGCTTTCTTT
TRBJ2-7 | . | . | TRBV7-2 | CASSLGRTYEQYF | TGTGCCAGCAGCTTAGGCAGAACCTACGAGCAGTACTTC
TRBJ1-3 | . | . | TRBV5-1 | CASSPVSAGSGNTIYF | TGCGCCAGCAGCCCGGTCTCGGCAGGCTCTGGAAACACCATATATTTT
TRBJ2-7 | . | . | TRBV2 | CASTQRRISYEQYF | TGTGCCAGCACTCAACGGAGGATCTCCTACGAGCAGTACTTC
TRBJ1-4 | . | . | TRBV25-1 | CASSEWGTGSSLNEKLFF | TGTGCCAGCAGTGAATGGGGAACAGGGAGTAGCCTTAATGAAAAACTGTTTTTT
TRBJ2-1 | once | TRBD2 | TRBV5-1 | CASSWTSGSNNEQFF | TGCGCCAGCAGCTGGACTAGCGGGAGTAACAATGAGCAGTTCTTC
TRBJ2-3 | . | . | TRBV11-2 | CASSSRGASTDTQYF | TGTGCCAGCAGCTCGCGGGGAGCTAGCACAGATACGCAGTATTTT
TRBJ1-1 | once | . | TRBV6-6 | CASRNRRLMNTEAFF | TGTGCCAGCAGGAACAGGAGACTCATGAACACTGAAGCTTTCTTT
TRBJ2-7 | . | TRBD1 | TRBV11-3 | CASSLPGQGAYEQYF | TGTGCCAGCAGCTTACCCGGACAGGGGGCCTACGAGCAGTACTTC
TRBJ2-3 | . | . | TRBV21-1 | CASSKTWAF | TGTGCCAGCAGCAAGACCTGGGCTTTT
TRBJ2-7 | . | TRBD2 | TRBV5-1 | CASSSESGGSYEQYF | TGCGCCAGCAGCTCCGAAAGCGGGGGCTCCTACGAGCAGTACTTC